Described below is a single T cell receptor (beta chain) sequence and its context. Its antigen is unknown. The entry originates in a study of cytomegalovirus exposure and HLA in healthy donors. Study results and limitations: According to an earlier analysis, most TCR beta V segments yielded productive rearrangements about 90% or about 30% of the time.

Unrecorded immune exposure was likely among donors, who were nominally healthy when sampled. Primers: 60 Vbeta forward and 13 Jbeta reverse. Sequenced by immunoSEQ multiplex PCR; TCRdb stores in-frame clones only, minus some. The data show some 150,000 clones, approximately 80% seen once. This receptor was obtained from a man aged 25 to 45 in good health and CMV-seronegative. Sequenced input: PBMCs.

The CDR3 nucleotides read TGTGCCAGCAGTTACTTCGGACAGGGAGCCGGAAACACCATATATTTT. Translation: CASSYFGQGAGNTIYF. This sequence joins TRBV6-5 and TRBJ1-3, with 8 positions matching TRBD1. The V segment lost 1 base and the J segment 4 bases; nucleotides outside the gene matches: 6. The CDR3 totals 16 residues. Germline CDR1 MNHEY, CDR2 SVGAGI.